This TCR beta chain came from a study of blood T cell repertoires in COVID-19. The repertoire was sequenced with immunoSEQ multiplex PCR; TCRdb's copy has only in-frame clones and lacks some. The sample records 400,000 to 450,000 clones, 80% to 90% being singletons. The sequencing input was PBMCs or T cells enriched from blood (not recorded which). This TCR was recovered from a man aged 25 to 40 who had recovered from COVID-19.

The CDR3 region has the DNA TGTGCCAGCAGCTTAACAGGGGAGATCTACGAGCAGTACTTC. This translates into CASSLTGEIYEQYF. This chain uses TRBV13 with TRBJ2-7, with 7 bases lining up with TRBD1. CDR1 is PRHDT, CDR2 FYEKMQ, per germline (reference sequence). J gave up 3 bases and V 2 bases, and 4 bases lay outside the gene matches. The CDR3 totals 14 residues. Supplemented by reference TRBV13 and TRBJ2-7, the full variable domain reads AAGVIQSPRHLIKEKRETATLKCYPIPRHDTVYWYQQGPGQDPQFLISFYEKMQSDKGSIPDRFSAQQFSDYHSELNMSSLELGDSALYFCASSLTGEIYEQYFGPGTRLTVT.